The 8 T cell receptor beta chains reported below all come from one sample, sequenced in a study of CD8 T cells in Susac syndrome. Random hexamers served to reverse transcribe roughly 0.5 to 1 ug RNA. TCRdb fed the immunoSEQ multiplex PCR reads into MiXCR, producing one record per CDR3 protein. This table holds tens of thousands of distinct CDR3 sequences, about 95% found once. The sample taken for sequencing was CD8+ T cells from PBMCs. Source of these receptors: a human donor with multiple sclerosis.

This chain uses TRBV14 with TRBJ2-4; D tentatively reads TRBD1 or TRBD2 (5 bases each). The ends were cut back, 0 bases at V and 2 bases at J, with 17 bases in the middle. Germline V gene lookup returns CDR1 SGHDN and CDR2 FVKESK. This CDR3 has 18 residues. DNA of the CDR3: TGTGCCAGCAGCCAAGATCGCTACGTGGGGGATACCAAAAACATTCAGTACTTC. It translates to CASSQDRYVGDTKNIQYF.

The genes are TRBV4-1 and TRBJ2-7, with D maybe TRBD2 (6 bases). V lost 0 bases, J lost 0 bases, and 15 bases lay in between. CDR1 MGHRA and CDR2 YSYEKL come from the germline V gene. This CDR3 contains 17 residues. CDR3 DNA: TGCGCCAGCAGCCAAGATCTAGGGACTCTTAGCTCCTACGAGCAGTACTTC. It yields the protein CASSQDLGTLSSYEQYF.

The CDR3 sequence: CASSYSSGALELFF. The CDR3 nucleotides read TGTGCCAGCAGTTACTCGAGTGGAGCCCTGGAGCTGTTTTTT. The chain joins TRBV6-5 to TRBJ2-2; the D is unclear. With 0 bases removed from V and 10 bases from J, the gap between germline ends came to 12 bases. This CDR3 region has 14 residues. Looked up from germline, CDR1 is MNHEY and CDR2 is SVGAGI.

V and J are TRBV9 and TRBJ1-2; D perhaps matches TRBD1 (6 bases). The CDR3 is 14 residues long. CDR1 is SGDLS and CDR2 is YYNGEE in the germline V gene. Trimming shortened V by 7 bases and J by 6 bases, and 19 bases separated the two germline ends. The CDR3 nucleotides read TGTGCCAGCCTTAGGGGGGGGAGTAGGGATGGCTACACCTTC. It specifies CASLRGGSRDGYTF.

The CDR3 reads CAWKGGNTEAFF. CDR3 coding DNA: TGTGCCTGGAAAGGGGGGAACACTGAAGCTTTCTTT. The genes are TRBV30 and TRBJ1-1; TRBD1 might be the D (6 bases). V was clipped by 4 bases and J by 1 base, with 7 bases between them. This CDR3 has 12 residues. Germline loops: CDR1 GTSNPN, CDR2 SVGIG (reference sequence).

This chain joins TRBV20-1 and TRBJ2-7; 8 bases are shared with TRBD2. V lost 4 bases, J lost 7 bases, and 15 bases stayed unmatched. Germline values: CDR1 DFQATT, CDR2 SNEGSKA (reference sequence). The CDR3 runs 15 residues. The CDR3 DNA sequence: TGCAGTGCTATTAAACCGGGACTAGAGCTAGGAGAGCAGTACTTC. It is translated as CSAIKPGLELGEQYF.

The gene calls are TRBV7-9 and TRBJ1-2; 7 bases line up with TRBD1. V was pared by 2 bases and J by 6 bases, with 9 bases of the junction left unmatched. From germline, CDR1 is SEHNR and CDR2 FQNEAQ (reference sequence). There are 15 residues in the CDR3. The CDR3 region is CASSLREGQSNGYTF. DNA for the CDR3: TGTGCCAGCAGCTTAAGAGAGGGACAGTCCAATGGCTACACCTTC.

V and J are TRBV9 and TRBJ1-6; D gene uncertain. The CDR3 has 13 amino acids. Trimming took off 0 bases at V and 10 bases at J, with 8 bases between the two ends. The V gene's germline CDR1 is SGDLS and CDR2 YYNGEE. The CDR3 DNA follows: TGTGCCAGCAGCGTAGGTCGGAGCTCACCCCTCCACTTT. It codes for CASSVGRSSPLHF.